This passage covers 10 T cell receptor beta chains from one sample sequenced in a study of T cell clonotyping in hematopoietic cell transplantation. The table came from immunoSEQ multiplex PCR; TCRdb's copy has only in-frame clones and leaves some out. Of fewer than 6,000 clones listed, around 17% are singletons. The source was PBMCs, collected 180 days after allogeneic stem cell transplant. The receptors originated from a young adult male patient who had an allogeneic stem cell transplant, so the T cells may come from the graft donor. Some clones in this sample may be carry-over from other donors' samples.

In its sample, this clone was seen a few times. This chain connects TRBV6-5 to TRBJ2-7, with D possibly matching TRBD2 (5 bases). The V gene lost 7 bases and the J gene lost 0 bases, with 10 bases spanning the gap. This CDR3 has 13 residues. Germline lookup yields CDR1 MNHEY and CDR2 SVGAGI. The chain's CDR3 is CASMRVDSYEQYF. The CDR3 DNA reads as TGTGCCAGCATGCGGGTCGACTCCTACGAGCAGTACTTC.

This clone has only a few counts. The chain recombines TRBV6-9 with TRBJ2-5; D remains unclear. This CDR3 comprises 13 residues. The germline gives CDR1 MNHGY, CDR2 SVAAGI. Trimming stripped 3 bases from V and 3 bases from J, with 8 bases between. The CDR3 reads CASSYAPKETQYF. CDR3 DNA sequence: TGTGCCAGCAGTTACGCCCCGAAAGAGACCCAGTACTTC.

This chain links TRBV30 with TRBJ1-4; D might be TRBD1 (6 bases). V lost 1 base and J 7 bases, leaving 10 bases between the germline ends. Germline V lookup: CDR1 GTSNPN, CDR2 SVGIG (reference sequence). The CDR3 runs to 13 residues. The DNA of the CDR3 is TGTGCCTGGAGTGCGGGGGGCGGTGAAAAACTGTTTTTT. Amino acid sequence: CAWSAGGGEKLFF.

V gene TRBV29-1 combines with J gene TRBJ1-2; D is undetermined. Trimming left V 0 bases short and J 4 bases short, with 12 bases between. CDR3 length: 14 amino acids. Germline lookup yields CDR1 SQVTM and CDR2 ANQGSEA. The CDR3 loop reads CSVEDIFAPYGYTF. The CDR3 bases are TGCAGCGTTGAAGATATTTTCGCCCCCTATGGCTACACCTTC. Using reference TRBV29-1 and TRBJ1-2 for the parts outside the CDR3, the full variable domain is SAVISQKPSRDICQRGTSLTIQCQVDSQVTMMFWYRQQPGQSLTLIATANQGSEATYESGFVIDKFPISRPNLTFSTLTVSNMSPEDSSIYLCSVEDIFAPYGYTFGSGTRLTVV.

This clone appeared a few times. The chain recombines TRBV6-5 with TRBJ2-5; D perhaps matches TRBD2 (5 bases). V dropped 5 bases and J dropped 4 bases, with 14 bases sitting between them. The germline V gene encodes CDR1 MNHEY and CDR2 SVGAGI. The CDR3 totals 14 residues. The DNA for the CDR3 is TGTGCCAGCAGTCCCGGTTTGAGGGTAGAGACCCAGTACTTC. Residues: CASSPGLRVETQYF.

This clone has a handful of counts. J is TRBJ2-5 and V is TRBV29-1; 11 bases line up with TRBD2. CDR3 size: 14 residues. J lost 9 bases, V lost 6 bases, and 12 bases had no gene match. Germline V gives CDR1 SQVTM, CDR2 ANQGSEA. The CDR3 nucleotides are TGCAGCGTCGCAACGGGACTAGCGGCCATACCCCAGTACTTC. As protein: CSVATGLAAIPQYF.

The chain is built from TRBV30 and TRBJ1-5; D unclear. The CDR3 sequence is 12 residues long. Germline CDR1 and CDR2: GTSNPN and SVGIG (reference sequence). V lost 3 bases to trimming and J lost 1 base, with 4 bases between them. The CDR3 DNA is TGTGCCTGGAGCAGGAGCAATCAGCCCCAGCATTTT. As protein: CAWSRSNQPQHF.

The CDR3, as DNA: TGTGCCCTGGACCTAGCGGGAGTGGATACGCAGTATTTT. This gives the protein CALDLAGVDTQYF. The V and J genes are TRBV30 and TRBJ2-3, with 10 bases matching TRBD2. Per germline, CDR1 GTSNPN and CDR2 SVGIG (reference sequence). V gave up 8 bases and J gave up 6 bases; unmatched junction bases: 8. The CDR3 totals 13 residues.

V and J are TRBV29-1 and TRBJ2-1; possibly TRBD2 for D (6 bases). Germline CDR1 and CDR2: SQVTM and ANQGSEA. The V and J ends lost 6 bases and 3 bases respectively, with 12 bases between them. This CDR3 has 13 residues. The CDR3 DNA reads TGCAGCGTAGCCCCGGGGGTCTACAATGAGCAGTTCTTC. Residues: CSVAPGVYNEQFF.

By sample fraction, this clone is medium-sized (0.01 to 0.1%). The chain uses TRBV4-1 and TRBJ1-1; no clear D gene. The CDR3 extends over 14 amino acids. CDR1 is MGHRA and CDR2 is YSYEKL in the germline V gene. Trimming removed 5 bases at V and 1 base at J, with 11 bases between. The DNA for the CDR3 is TGCGCCAGCAGCACCCGGACGGAGAACACTGAAGCTTTCTTT. Translated: CASSTRTENTEAFF.